This T cell receptor (beta chain) comes out of a study of cytomegalovirus exposure and HLA in healthy donors. Study outcomes and limitations: TCR beta V segments were, for the most part, productive about 87% or about 30% of the time in an earlier analysis. Researchers reported in a later analysis that a missense DCLRE1C variant was tied to TCR beta V- and J-gene trimming.

The CDR3 length is 13 residues. CDR1 and CDR2 from the germline V gene are PRHDT and FYEKMQ (reference sequence). Losses at the gene ends were 2 bases for V and 5 bases for J; bases not matched to a gene: 2. Concerning this clone: Its antigen is still unknown.

A multiplex PCR was run with 60 Vbeta primers and 13 Jbeta primers. Sequenced by immunoSEQ multiplex PCR; TCRdb stores in-frame clones only, minus some. The sample has some 130,000 clones, roughly 80% seen once. The source of this sequence is a man aged 25 to 40 in good health and CMV-seronegative. The sample consisted of PBMCs. This chain joins TRBV13 and TRBJ2-7; 8 bases align to TRBD1. The CDR3 nucleotides are TGTGCCAGCAGCTTATCGACAGGGGACGAGCAGTACTTC. Its protein is CASSLSTGDEQYF.